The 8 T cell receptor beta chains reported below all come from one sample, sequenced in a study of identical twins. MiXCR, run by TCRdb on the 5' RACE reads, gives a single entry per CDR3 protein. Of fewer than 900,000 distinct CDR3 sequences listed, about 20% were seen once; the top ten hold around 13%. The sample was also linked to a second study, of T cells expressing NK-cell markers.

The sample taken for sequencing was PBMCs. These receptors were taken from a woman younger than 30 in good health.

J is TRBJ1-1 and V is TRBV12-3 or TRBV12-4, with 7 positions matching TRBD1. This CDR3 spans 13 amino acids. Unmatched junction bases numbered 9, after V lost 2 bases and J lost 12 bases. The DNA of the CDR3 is TGTGCCAGCAGTTTATTAGGGGGCGGTAAATCTTTCTTT. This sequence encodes CASSLLGGGKSFF.

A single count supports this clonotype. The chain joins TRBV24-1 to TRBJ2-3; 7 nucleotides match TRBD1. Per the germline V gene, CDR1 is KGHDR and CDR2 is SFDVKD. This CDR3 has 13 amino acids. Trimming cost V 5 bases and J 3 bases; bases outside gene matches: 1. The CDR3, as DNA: TGTGCCACCAGTGCGGGACAGACAGATACGCAGTATTTT. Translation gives CATSAGQTDTQYF.

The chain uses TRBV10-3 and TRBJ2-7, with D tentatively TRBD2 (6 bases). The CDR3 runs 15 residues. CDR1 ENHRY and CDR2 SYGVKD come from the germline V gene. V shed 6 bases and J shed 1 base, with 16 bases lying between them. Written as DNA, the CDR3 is TGTGCCATCAGGGGGAGCGGGTACCTTTCCTACGAGCAGTACTTC. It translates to CAIRGSGYLSYEQYF.

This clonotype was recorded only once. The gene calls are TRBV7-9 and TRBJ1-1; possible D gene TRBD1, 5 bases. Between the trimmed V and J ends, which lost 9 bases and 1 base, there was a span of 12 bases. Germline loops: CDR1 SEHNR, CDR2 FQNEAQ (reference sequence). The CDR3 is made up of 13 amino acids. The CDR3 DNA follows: TGTGCCAGTGTGGGACCGGCGAACACTGAAGCTTTCTTT. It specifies CASVGPANTEAFF.

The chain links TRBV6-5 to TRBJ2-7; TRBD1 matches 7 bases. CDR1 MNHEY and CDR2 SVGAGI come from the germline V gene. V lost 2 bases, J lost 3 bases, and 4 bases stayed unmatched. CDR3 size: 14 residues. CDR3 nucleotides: TGTGCCAGCAGTTACGAACAGGGGCTCTACGAGCAGTACTTC. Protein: CASSYEQGLYEQYF.

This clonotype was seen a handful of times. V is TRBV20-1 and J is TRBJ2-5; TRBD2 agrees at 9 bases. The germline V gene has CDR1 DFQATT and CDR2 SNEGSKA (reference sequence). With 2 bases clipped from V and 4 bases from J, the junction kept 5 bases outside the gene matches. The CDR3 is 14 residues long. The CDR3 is CSARRSGSTETQYF. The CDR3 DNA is TGCAGTGCTAGACGTAGCGGGAGTACAGAGACCCAGTACTTC.

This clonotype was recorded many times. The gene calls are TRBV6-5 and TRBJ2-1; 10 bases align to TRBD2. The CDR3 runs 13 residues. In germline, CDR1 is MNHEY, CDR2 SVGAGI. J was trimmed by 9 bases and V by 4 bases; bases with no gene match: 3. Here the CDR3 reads CASSSQRGGEQFF. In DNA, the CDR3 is TGTGCCAGCAGTTCTCAGCGGGGGGGTGAGCAGTTCTTC.

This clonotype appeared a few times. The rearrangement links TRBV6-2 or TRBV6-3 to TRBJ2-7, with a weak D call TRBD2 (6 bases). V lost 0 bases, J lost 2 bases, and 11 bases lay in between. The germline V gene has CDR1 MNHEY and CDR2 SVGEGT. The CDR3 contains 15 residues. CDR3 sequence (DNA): TGTGCCAGCAGTTACTCTCTAGCGAGAACCTACGAGCAGTACTTC. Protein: CASSYSLARTYEQYF.